The 5 T cell receptor beta chains presented below share a single source sample, sequenced in a study of identical twins. One entry per CDR3 protein results from TCRdb running MiXCR on the 5' RACE reads. The repertoire consists of about 1.7 million distinct CDR3 sequences, with roughly a third occurring once and the leading ten covering roughly 0.3%. Sequenced input: cord blood. All receptors derive from a newborn girl in good health.

In this sample, this clonotype turned up a few times. This chain uses TRBV10-3 with TRBJ1-2, with TRBD1 identical over 7 bases. Looked up from germline, CDR1 is ENHRY and CDR2 is SYGVKD. This CDR3 comprises 14 residues. Trimming at V came to 6 bases and at J to 1 base, leaving 5 bases not matched to a gene. The CDR3 sequence: CAISDRESNYGYTF. CDR3 nucleotide sequence: TGTGCCATCAGCGACAGGGAAAGTAACTATGGCTACACCTTC.

The chain carries TRBV3-1 and TRBJ2-2; D perhaps matches TRBD2 (6 bases). Trimming took off 4 bases at V and 7 bases at J, with 7 bases between the two ends. The length of the CDR3 is 12 residues. Germline loops: CDR1 LGHDT, CDR2 YNNKEL (reference sequence). CDR3 DNA sequence: TGTGCCAGCAGCCGGGGGGACGGGGAGCTGTTTTTT. It is translated as CASSRGDGELFF.

The V gene is TRBV20-1, the J gene TRBJ2-3, with 10 nucleotides matching TRBD2. Germline assignment: CDR1 DFQATT and CDR2 SNEGSKA (reference sequence). J was trimmed by 8 bases and V by 5 bases; bases with no gene match: 1. The CDR3 contains 11 residues. CDR3 nucleotide sequence: TGCAGTGCTCCTAGCGGGGGTACGCAGTATTTT. Amino acids: CSAPSGGTQYF.

This clonotype was counted a few times. This chain uses TRBV20-1 with TRBJ1-2; weak D call: TRBD1 (5 bases). The germline V and J ends were trimmed by 5 bases and 3 bases, with 16 bases remaining between them. CDR3 length: 14 amino acids. Germline V gene data show CDR1 as DFQATT and CDR2 as SNEGSKA (reference sequence). The chain's CDR3 is CSAAQGMGYYGYTF. CDR3 coding DNA: TGCAGTGCTGCCCAGGGAATGGGATACTATGGCTACACCTTC.

The rearrangement uses TRBV3-1 and TRBJ2-3; TRBD2 is a possible D gene (6 bases). Germline V gene sequence: CDR1 LGHDT, CDR2 YNNKEL (reference sequence). This CDR3 is built from 16 residues. V lost 6 bases, J lost 2 bases, and 18 bases lay in between. The CDR3 DNA reads TGTGCCAGCAGTCTCCGGGAGAAATTAAACACAGATACGCAGTATTTT. Protein sequence: CASSLREKLNTDTQYF.